The source of this TCR beta chain is a study of shared clonotypes between healthy human individuals. Study overall: The cohort had two women and a few men, ages 18 to 49.

The repertoire was sequenced with immunoSEQ multiplex PCR; TCRdb's copy has only in-frame clones and lacks some. The sample holds some 980,000 clones; over 60% are singletons and the top ten take about 1.5%. The germline V gene encodes CDR1 GTSNPN and CDR2 SVGIG (reference sequence). The CDR3 totals 12 residues. The clonotype comes from a man between 18 and 29 years old in good health. The chain carries TRBV30 and TRBJ1-2; 8 bases align to TRBD1. What was sequenced was memory CD4+ T cells sorted from blood. Subset defined: CD45RA-negative fraction. CDR3 nucleotide sequence: TGTGCGTCCGACAGGGGCTACTATGGCTACACCTTC. Encoded protein: CASDRGYYGYTF.